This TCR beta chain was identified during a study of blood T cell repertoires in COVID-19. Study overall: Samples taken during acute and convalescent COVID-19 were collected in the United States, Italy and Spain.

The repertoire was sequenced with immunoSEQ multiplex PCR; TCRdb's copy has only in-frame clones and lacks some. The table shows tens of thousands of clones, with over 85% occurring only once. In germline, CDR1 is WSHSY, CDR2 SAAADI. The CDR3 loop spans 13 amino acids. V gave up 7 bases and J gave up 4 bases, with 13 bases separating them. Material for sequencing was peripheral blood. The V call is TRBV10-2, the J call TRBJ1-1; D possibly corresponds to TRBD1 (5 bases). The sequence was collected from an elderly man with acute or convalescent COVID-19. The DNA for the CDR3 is TGCGCCAGCACTTTGACAGAAGGCACTGAAGCTTTCTTT. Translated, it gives CASTLTEGTEAFF.